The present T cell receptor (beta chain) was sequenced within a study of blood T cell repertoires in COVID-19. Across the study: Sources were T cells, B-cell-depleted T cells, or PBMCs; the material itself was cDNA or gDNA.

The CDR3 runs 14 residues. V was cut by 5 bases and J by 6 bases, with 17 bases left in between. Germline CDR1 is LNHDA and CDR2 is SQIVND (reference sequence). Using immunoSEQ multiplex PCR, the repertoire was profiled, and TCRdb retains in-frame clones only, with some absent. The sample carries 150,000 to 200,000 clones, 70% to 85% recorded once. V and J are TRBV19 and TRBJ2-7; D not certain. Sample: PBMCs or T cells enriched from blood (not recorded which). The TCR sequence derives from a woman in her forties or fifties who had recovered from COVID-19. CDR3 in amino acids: CASSLTRSTGEQYF. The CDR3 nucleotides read TGTGCCAGTAGTCTCACGAGGTCCACGGGCGAGCAGTACTTC.